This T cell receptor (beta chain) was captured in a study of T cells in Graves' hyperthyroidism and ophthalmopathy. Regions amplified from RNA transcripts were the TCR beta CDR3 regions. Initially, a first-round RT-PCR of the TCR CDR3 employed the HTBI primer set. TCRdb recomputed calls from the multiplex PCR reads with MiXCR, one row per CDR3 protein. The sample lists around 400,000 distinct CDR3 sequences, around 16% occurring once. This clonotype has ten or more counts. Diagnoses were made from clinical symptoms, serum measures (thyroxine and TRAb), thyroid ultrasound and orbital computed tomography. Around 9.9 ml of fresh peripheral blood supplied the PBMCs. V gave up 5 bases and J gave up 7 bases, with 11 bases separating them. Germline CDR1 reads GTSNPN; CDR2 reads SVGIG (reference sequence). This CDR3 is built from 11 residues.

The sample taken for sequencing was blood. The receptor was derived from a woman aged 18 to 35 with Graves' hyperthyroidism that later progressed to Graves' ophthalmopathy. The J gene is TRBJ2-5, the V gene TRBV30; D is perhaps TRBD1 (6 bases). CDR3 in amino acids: CAWGRGGTQYF. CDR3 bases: TGTGCCTGGGGAAGAGGGGGGACCCAGTACTTC.